Following are 19 T cell receptor beta chains from one sample sequenced in a study of breast tumors, draining lymph nodes, adjacent tissues. TCRdb analysed the multiplex PCR reads with MiXCR anew, one entry per CDR3 protein. Of about 100,000 distinct CDR3 sequences in the sample, 20% to 25% were seen once. The lymph nodes were axillary draining lymph nodes from breast cancer patients. Sequenced: axillary lymph node tissue. The receptors were sampled from a female donor with breast cancer. Some clones in this sample may be carry-over from other donors' samples.

The table lists this clonotype with many counts. The V and J genes are TRBV20-1 and TRBJ1-2, with unresolved D. CDR1 is DFQATT and CDR2 is SNEGSKA in the germline V gene (reference sequence). CDR3 length: 11 amino acids. Trimming cost V 4 bases and J 7 bases, with 10 bases left between them. The CDR3 sequence is CSATTETGYTF. CDR3 DNA: TGCAGTGCTACGACCGAAACTGGCTACACCTTC.

This clonotype was recorded many times. The chain employs TRBV27 and TRBJ1-4; 8 nucleotides align to TRBD1. The V gene's germline CDR1 is MNHEY and CDR2 SMNVEV (reference sequence). V lost 5 bases to trimming and J lost 8 bases; unmatched junction nucleotides: 7. The CDR3 length is 14 residues. CDR3 residues: CASSPQGGREKLFF. The CDR3 DNA reads TGTGCCAGCAGTCCACAGGGGGGCCGGGAAAAACTGTTTTTT.

In this sample, this clonotype turned up a few times. This chain joins TRBV30 and TRBJ1-4; 8 nucleotides agree with TRBD1. V lost 2 bases and J lost 5; bases outside the gene matches: 7. The CDR3 contains 15 residues. CDR1 and CDR2 from the germline V gene are GTSNPN and SVGIG (reference sequence). This CDR3 reads CAWSTKDRVNEKLFF. CDR3 coding DNA: TGTGCCTGGAGTACGAAGGACAGGGTGAATGAAAAACTGTTTTTT.

This clonotype was seen ten or more times. The gene calls are TRBV11-2 and TRBJ2-3, with 9 bases aligning to TRBD1. Germline V gene data show CDR1 as SGHAT and CDR2 as FQNNGV. The CDR3 length is 12 residues. The V and J ends lost 5 bases and 6 bases, in that order; junction bases with no gene match: 0. Here the CDR3 reads CASSGQGDTQYF. In nucleotides, the CDR3 is TGTGCCAGCAGCGGACAGGGGGATACGCAGTATTTT.

This clonotype occurred once. A read error may explain this, as a much larger clone is one base away. The gene calls are TRBV6-2 or TRBV6-3 and TRBJ2-3; perhaps TRBD2 as D (5 bases). The V gene's germline CDR1 is MNHEY and CDR2 SVGEGT. The CDR3 covers 15 residues. Trimming took 6 bases from V and 4 from J, leaving 17 bases between them. CDR3 protein: CASSRFMAGADTQYF. CDR3 sequence (DNA): TGTGCCAGCAGCCGATTTATGGCGGGCGCAGATACGCAGTATTTT.

Notes on this clonotype: This may be a read error: a much more frequent sequence differs by one nucleotide. The V gene is TRBV15, the J gene TRBJ1-3, with D hard to call. Trimming left V 8 bases short and J 1 base short, with 6 bases between. This CDR3 contains 12 residues. CDR1 and CDR2 from the germline V gene are LNHNV and YYDKDF (reference sequence). The CDR3 sequence is CATGPSGNTIYF. The CDR3 nucleotides are TGTGCCACCGGTCCTTCTGGAAACACCATATATTTT.

This clonotype was counted ten times or more. The J gene is TRBJ2-7, the V gene TRBV7-2; either TRBD1 or TRBD2 may supply D (5 bases each). Germline V gene data show CDR1 as SGHTA and CDR2 as FQGNSA. The CDR3 is 15 residues long. Trimming left V 5 bases short and J 1 base short, with 15 bases between. DNA of the CDR3: TGTGCCAGCAGCCAAAGAGGGACCGATTCCTACGAGCAGTACTTC. This gives the protein CASSQRGTDSYEQYF.

The sample holds many counts of this clonotype. V is TRBV30 and J is TRBJ1-2, with D tentatively TRBD1 (5 bases). Germline CDR1 GTSNPN, CDR2 SVGIG (reference sequence). CDR3 size: 13 residues. With 2 bases removed from V and 1 base from J, the gap between germline ends came to 8 bases. In nucleotides, the CDR3 is TGTGCCTGGAGTCAGGGAAATAACTATGGCTACACCTTC. It is translated as CAWSQGNNYGYTF.

This clonotype was seen many times. V gene TRBV3-1 combines with J gene TRBJ1-5, with 7 nucleotides matching TRBD1. The junction had 7 bases not matched to a gene; V was cut back by 6 bases and J by 5 bases. This CDR3 spans 14 amino acids. Per the germline V gene, CDR1 is LGHDT and CDR2 is YNNKEL (reference sequence). Written as DNA, the CDR3 is TGTGCCAGCAGTATACAGGGGATCGATCAGCCCCAGCATTTT. This codes for CASSIQGIDQPQHF.

This clonotype was counted at least ten times. The chain carries TRBV7-3 and TRBJ1-2; possible D gene TRBD1, 6 bases. The V end was cut by 7 bases, the J end by 14 bases, with 26 bases between. CDR1 is SGHTA and CDR2 is FQGTGA in the germline V gene. The CDR3 runs 14 residues. Here the CDR3 DNA reads TGTGCCAGCACCCAAATCGGGAGGGGGTATATCCGTACCTTC. The encoded protein is CASTQIGRGYIRTF. The variable domain in full, completed from reference TRBV7-3 and TRBJ1-2, reads GAGVSQTPSNKVTEKGKYVELRCDPISGHTALYWYRQSLGQGPEFLIYFQGTGAADDSGLPNDRFFAVRPEGSVSTLKIQRTERGDSAVYLCASTQIGRGYIRTFGSGTRLTVV.

The chain has TRBV5-6 and TRBJ2-5; D possibly corresponds to TRBD1 (5 bases). Trimming pared 2 bases from V and 3 bases from J, leaving 14 bases between. Germline CDR1 SGHDT, CDR2 YYEEEE. The CDR3 sequence is 15 residues long. In nucleotides, the CDR3 is TGTGCCAGCAGCTTACGACAGCTTTATAAAGAGACCCAGTACTTC. Its protein product is CASSLRQLYKETQYF. Drawing the rest from reference TRBV5-6 and TRBJ2-5, the complete variable domain is DAGVTQSPTHLIKTRGQQVTLRCSPKSGHDTVSWYQQALGQGPQFIFQYYEEEERQRGNFPDRFSGHQFPNYSSELNVNALLLGDSALYLCASSLRQLYKETQYFGPGTRLLVL.

At least ten counts were recorded for this clonotype. J is TRBJ1-5 and V is TRBV5-4; possibly TRBD1 for D (6 bases). Trimming left V 7 bases short and J 5 bases short, with 16 bases between. Per germline, CDR1 SGHNT and CDR2 YYREEE (reference sequence). There are 14 residues in the CDR3. CDR3 DNA: TGTGCCAGCTCTCCGGGGGGGGCGGATCAGCCCCAGCATTTT. Residues: CASSPGGADQPQHF.

The gene calls are TRBV6-1 and TRBJ2-6; D is undetermined. The CDR3 contains 15 residues. Deletions cut 6 bases from V and 3 bases from J, with 12 bases between. The germline V gene encodes CDR1 MNHNS and CDR2 SASEGT. The CDR3 region has the DNA TGTGCCAGCAGAGAGACTCTTTTTGGGGCCAACGTCCTGACTTTC. This encodes CASRETLFGANVLTF.

This clonotype was recorded many times. This chain links TRBV6-1 with TRBJ1-5; the D gene is possibly TRBD1 (5 bases). The CDR3 has 15 amino acids. The V end lost 8 bases, the J end lost 7 bases, and 21 bases lay between the germline ends. Germline loops: CDR1 MNHNS, CDR2 SASEGT. This chain's CDR3 is CASESQGVVGQPQHF. Written as DNA, the CDR3 is TGTGCCAGCGAAAGCCAGGGAGTAGTCGGCCAGCCCCAGCATTTT.

This clonotype was seen repeatedly, ten times or more. V usage is TRBV5-1 and J usage is TRBJ1-2; 8 nucleotides match TRBD1. The CDR3 length is 14 residues. V shed 4 bases, J shed 9 bases, and the junction held 11 bases outside the gene matches. Germline V gives CDR1 SGHRS, CDR2 YFSETQ. Here the CDR3 reads CASSQGTGQRSYTF. DNA for the CDR3: TGCGCCAGCAGCCAAGGGACAGGCCAACGAAGCTACACCTTC.

This clonotype was recorded many times. This chain connects TRBV3-1 to TRBJ1-6; 8 bases align to TRBD1. The CDR3 is 17 residues long. Germline V gene lookup returns CDR1 LGHDT and CDR2 YNNKEL (reference sequence). Unmatched junction bases numbered 13, after V lost 3 bases and J lost 9 bases. The CDR3 loop is CASSQDLQGVLGSPLHF. The DNA of the CDR3 is TGTGCCAGCAGCCAGGACCTACAGGGGGTTCTTGGTTCACCCCTCCACTTT.

The chain's CDR3 is CASSLSAGRGRETQYF. The CDR3 bases are TGTGCCAGCAGCTTATCTGCGGGAAGGGGGCGAGAGACCCAGTACTTC. V usage is TRBV7-2 and J usage is TRBJ2-5; D perhaps matches TRBD1 (7 bases). The V gene lost 2 bases and the J gene lost 4 bases, with 17 bases spanning the gap. This CDR3 has 16 residues. The germline V gene has CDR1 SGHTA and CDR2 FQGNSA. Filled out from reference TRBV7-2 and TRBJ2-5, the complete variable domain reads GAGVSQSPSNKVTEKGKDVELRCDPISGHTALYWYRQSLGQGLEFLIYFQGNSAPDKSGLPSDRFSAERTGGSVSTLTIQRTQQEDSAVYLCASSLSAGRGRETQYFGPGTRLLVL.

This clonotype was seen a handful of times. This clone may be a read error of a much larger clone one base away. V is TRBV29-1 and J is TRBJ2-3, with D tentatively TRBD2 (5 bases). Per the germline V gene, CDR1 is SQVTM and CDR2 is ANQGSEA. The CDR3 totals 14 residues. The CDR3 loop reads CSARKGASTDTQCF. CDR3 coding DNA: TGCAGCGCGAGGAAGGGAGCTAGCACAGATACGCAGTGTTTT.

Ten or more counts support this clonotype. V usage is TRBV5-4 and J usage is TRBJ1-4; maybe TRBD1 (6 bases). The CDR3 runs to 16 residues. Germline V CDR1 and CDR2: SGHNT, YYREEE (reference sequence). Trimming left V 4 bases short and J 7 bases short, with 20 bases between. In nucleotides, the CDR3 is TGTGCCAGCAGCCCGGACAGCCAAACGGGGGGTGAAAAACTGTTTTTT. It codes for CASSPDSQTGGEKLFF.